This paragraph covers one T cell receptor beta chain sequence. Its target is not known. Donors each provided about 10 milliliters of peripheral blood. The study isolated at least 6 million PBMCs from each sample. A J-beta primer mix and a sample-barcoded 5' primer were used in a second PCR of about 7 to 12 cycles. From the 5' RACE reads, TCRdb called clonotypes with MiXCR, one entry per CDR3 protein. There are approximately 2,000,000 distinct CDR3 sequences in the sample; approximately 39% occur only once, and under 30% lies in the top ten. This sample stems from a study of blood T cells in healthy people across ages. Study-level points and caveats: In long-lived donors, naive CD4+ cell counts and diversity exceeded those of aged donors.

The germline gives CDR1 DFQATT, CDR2 SNEGSKA (reference sequence). The V gene lost 5 bases and the J gene lost 9 bases, with 20 bases spanning the gap. The CDR3 is made up of 14 amino acids. The TCR comes from a human donor in good health. Sequenced sample: blood. This chain joins TRBV20-1 and TRBJ2-1, with a possible D match to TRBD2 (7 bases). The CDR3 nucleotides are TGCAGTGCTGTGGGTGGAGGGGGACTAAGTGAGCAGTTCTTC. This encodes CSAVGGGGLSEQFF.